This T cell receptor (beta chain) was sequenced in a study of glioma-infiltrating T cells after dendritic cell vaccination. The overall study: Between about 2002 and 2013, patients got autologous tumor lysate-pulsed dendritic cell vaccines. The vaccine used monocyte-derived dendritic cells pulsed overnight with autologous tumor lysate. At biweekly intervals, patients got three intradermal dendritic cell vaccine injections.

The time point: after dendritic cell vaccination, including at tumor progression/relapse. None of the glioblastoma patients had an isocitrate dehydrogenase mutation. Here immunoSEQ multiplex PCR was the method, and the copy in TCRdb shows in-frame clones only, minus some. There are around 83,000 clones in the sample; 85% occur only once, and 8.5% lies in the top ten. There are 16 residues in the CDR3. V was shortened by 2 bases and J by 4 bases, with 17 bases between the two germline ends. Germline CDR1 and CDR2: MNHEY and SVGAGI. The V gene is TRBV6-5, the J gene TRBJ1-1; maybe TRBD1 (6 bases). The starting material was blood, obtained after dendritic cell vaccination. The TCR sequence derives from a human donor with glioblastoma. The CDR3 DNA follows: TGTGCCAGCAGTTACGGGGGCGGGGGAGGTGGCACTGAAGCTTTCTTT. Its translation is CASSYGGGGGGTEAFF.